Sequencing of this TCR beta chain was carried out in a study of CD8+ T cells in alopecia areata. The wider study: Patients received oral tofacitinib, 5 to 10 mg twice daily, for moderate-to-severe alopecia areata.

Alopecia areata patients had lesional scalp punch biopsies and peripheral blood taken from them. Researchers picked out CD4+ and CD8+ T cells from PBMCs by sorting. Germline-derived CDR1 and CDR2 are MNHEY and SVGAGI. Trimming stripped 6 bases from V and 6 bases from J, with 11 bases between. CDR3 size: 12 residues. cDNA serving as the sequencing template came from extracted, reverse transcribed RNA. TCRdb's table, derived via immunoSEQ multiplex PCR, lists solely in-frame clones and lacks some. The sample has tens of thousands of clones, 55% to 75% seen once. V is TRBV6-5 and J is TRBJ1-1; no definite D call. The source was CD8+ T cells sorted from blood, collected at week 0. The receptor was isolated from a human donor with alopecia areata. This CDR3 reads CASRRFPPEAFF. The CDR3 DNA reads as TGTGCCAGCAGACGGTTTCCCCCTGAAGCTTTCTTT.